The present TCR beta chain was sequenced within a study of naive and memory T cell subsets. This clonotype was counted only a few times. Antigen: not known. Both TRBC1 and TRBC2 were covered by a beta constant-region primer of two equimolar oligonucleotides. Ligated cDNA was amplified by four rounds of PCR with nested alpha and beta constant-region primers and SP2. A single record per CDR3 protein comes from TCRdb applying MiXCR to the UMI-ligation and nested PCR reads. Counted here are approximately 150,000 distinct CDR3 sequences, over 20% occurring once; the ten biggest clones make up over 0.09%. Overall study findings and caveats: Possibly reflecting memory cells re-expressing CD45RA, a few larger clonotypes occurred in naive repertoires, especially CD8.

With 4 bases removed from V and 0 bases from J, the gap between germline ends came to 5 bases. Per the germline V gene, CDR1 is LNHDA and CDR2 is SQIVND (reference sequence). The CDR3 loop spans 13 amino acids. The clonotype was recovered from a human donor in good health. The sample comprised naive CD4+ T cells from blood. The V gene is TRBV19, the J gene TRBJ2-3; no clear D. The CDR3 DNA reads TGTGCCAGTAGTACAGATAGCACAGATACGCAGTATTTT. Amino acids: CASSTDSTDTQYF.